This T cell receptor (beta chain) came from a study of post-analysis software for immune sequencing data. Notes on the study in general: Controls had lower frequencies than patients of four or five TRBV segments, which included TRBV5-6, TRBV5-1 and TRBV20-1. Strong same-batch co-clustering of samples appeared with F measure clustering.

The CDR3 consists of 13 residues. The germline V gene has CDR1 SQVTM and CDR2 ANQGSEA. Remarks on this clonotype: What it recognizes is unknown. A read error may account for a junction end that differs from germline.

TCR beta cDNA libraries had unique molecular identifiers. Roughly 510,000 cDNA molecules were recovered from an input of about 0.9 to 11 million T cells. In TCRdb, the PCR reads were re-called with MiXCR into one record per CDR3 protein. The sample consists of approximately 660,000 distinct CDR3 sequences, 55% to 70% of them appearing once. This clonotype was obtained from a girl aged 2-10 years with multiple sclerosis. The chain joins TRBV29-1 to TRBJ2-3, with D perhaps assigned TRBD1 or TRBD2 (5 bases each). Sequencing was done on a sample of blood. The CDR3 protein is CSVGSVAGDTQYF. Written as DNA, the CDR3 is TGTAGCGTTGGGTCCGTCGCAGGGGATACGCAGTATTTT.